This T cell receptor (beta chain) was sequenced in a study of Ad26.COV2.S vaccination and SARS-CoV-2 variants. Study-level background: Sample donor was a member of the COV1001 Ad26.COV2.S trial arm.

The CDR3 sequence is 11 residues long. The V end lost 5 bases, the J end lost 5 bases, and 5 bases lay between the germline ends. CDR1 is SNHLY and CDR2 is FYNNEI in the germline V gene. A word on this clone: Its antigen remains unidentified.

Study-level results: After vaccination, substantial breadth of spike-specific CD8+ and CD4+ responses was reported.

Treatment specified: around 19 received Ad26.COV2.S at low or high dose, single or two shots; 5 received placebo; per-sample allocation not given. At day 63 after the first vaccine or placebo injection, samples were drawn. Within Boston, the person who donated was an adult of 18-55 years. An Ad26 vector expressing Wuhan-strain SARS-CoV-2 spike served as the vaccine. The method was immunoSEQ multiplex PCR; TCRdb's version includes in-frame clones alone and lacks a portion of them. The data hold about 320,000 clones, with about 86% observed a single time. The genes are TRBV2 and TRBJ2-3; D remains unclear. Sequenced here: peripheral blood, sampled in a trial of Ad26.COV2.S vaccine versus placebo. This TCR was recovered from a person between 18 and 59 years old who received the Ad26.COV2.S COVID-19 vaccine or a placebo. The CDR3 DNA reads as TGTGCCAGCAGTTCCCTAGATACGCAGTATTTT. Its translation is CASSSLDTQYF.